A selection of T cell receptor beta chains follows, all from one sample in a study of post-analysis software for immune sequencing data. TCRdb reprocessed the PCR reads with MiXCR, giving one entry per CDR3 protein. The sample shows fewer than 900,000 distinct CDR3 sequences, 35% to 55% of them seen only once. The specimen was blood. Source of these receptors: a girl aged 10 to 17 with multiple sclerosis. CDR3s include the opening cysteine and the closing phenylalanine or tryptophan. Each record gives: clone size, D gene, J gene, V gene, CDR3 DNA, CDR3 protein. A D gene is named only where the DNA matches it firmly. Clone size is given for some rows only: seen once, a few or many times, or a class if the clone is expanded.

>few|TRBD1|TRBJ1-2|TRBV25-1
TGTGCCAGCAGTGAATACTTCGGGACAGACCGATCCGCCTATGGCTACACCTTC
CASSEYFGTDRSAYGYTF
>few|TRBD1|TRBJ2-7|TRBV28
TGTGCCAGCAGTTTTGCCGACGGACAGGCTACCTACGAGCAGTACTTC
CASSFADGQATYEQYF
>NA|TRBD2|TRBJ2-4|TRBV6-2/TRBV6-3
TGTGCCAGCAGTTTGTTCTCCCCGACTAGCGCGAACAAAAACATTCAGTACTTC
CASSLFSPTSANKNIQYF
>NA|NA|TRBJ2-3|TRBV7-3
TGTGCCAGCAGCGCAGGAGCAGTCGATACGCAGTATTTT
CASSAGAVDTQYF
>NA|NA|TRBJ2-5|TRBV2
TGTGCCAGTCATTCAGGCCGCCAAGAGACCCAGTACTTC
CASHSGRQETQYF
>NA|NA|TRBJ2-3|TRBV2
TGTGCCAGCAGTGACGACAAAAGCACAGATACGCAGTATTTT
CASSDDKSTDTQYF
>few|NA|TRBJ2-5|TRBV3-1
TGTGCCAGCAGCCAAGATCTGGAAGCCCAAGAGACCCAGTACTTC
CASSQDLEAQETQYF
>NA|NA|TRBJ1-2|TRBV25-1
TGTGCCAGCAGTGAATATTTTGCTTCGGCAGACACCCACTATGGCTACACCTTC
CASSEYFASADTHYGYTF
>once|TRBD1|TRBJ2-1|TRBV7-9
TGTGCCAGCAGCACGGGACAGGGGCTGTACAATGAGCAGTTCTTC
CASSTGQGLYNEQFF
>few|NA|TRBJ2-5|TRBV6-2/TRBV6-3
TGTGCCAGCAGCCAAGTTACGGGGCAAGAGACCCAGTACTTC
CASSQVTGQETQYF
>once|TRBD2|TRBJ2-1|TRBV20-1
TGCAGTGCTAGCCTAGCGGCCTACAATGAGCAGTTCTTC
CSASLAAYNEQFF
>NA|NA|TRBJ2-1|TRBV29-1
TGCAGCGTTGAACTTGTAGCGAGCTCCTACAATGAGCAGTTCTTC
CSVELVASSYNEQFF
>few|TRBD1|TRBJ2-4|TRBV20-1
TGCAGTGCTCGGGACAGGGGGAGTCCTCTCGCCAAAAACATTCAGTACTTC
CSARDRGSPLAKNIQYF
>NA|NA|TRBJ2-5|TRBV6-1
TGTGCCAGCAGTCAGACCCAGTACTTC
CASSQTQYF
>few|TRBD1|TRBJ2-7|TRBV12-3/TRBV12-4
TGTGCCAGCAGTTTAGATGGGACAGGGGTCTACGAGCAGTACTTC
CASSLDGTGVYEQYF
>few|NA|TRBJ2-1|TRBV4-3
TGCGCCAGCAGCCATCCCGGACCGGGCATGGAGCAGTTCTTC
CASSHPGPGMEQFF
>NA|TRBD1|TRBJ2-7|TRBV27
TGTGCCAGCAGTTTATGGGGGACAGGGTCGGTCGAGCAGTACTTC
CASSLWGTGSVEQYF
>NA|TRBD2|TRBJ2-7|TRBV12-3/TRBV12-4
TGTGCTAGCAGGGAAAATCCCGGACTAGCGGGCTCCTACGAGCAGTACTTC
CASRENPGLAGSYEQYF
>NA|NA|TRBJ1-2|TRBV20-1
TGCAGTGCTAGGGCGGGCAGAGAAAACTATGGCTACACCTTC
CSARAGRENYGYTF
>NA|NA|TRBJ1-2|TRBV5-1
TGCGCCAGCAGCCCGGTGGGCACCCATGGCTACACCTTC
CASSPVGTHGYTF
>NA|NA|TRBJ1-1|TRBV29-1
TGCAGCGTTGAACAAGGGGGGGGGCACACTGAAGCTTTCTTT
CSVEQGGGHTEAFF
>NA|TRBD1|TRBJ2-1|TRBV20-1
TGCAGTGCCCCACCGGGACAGGGATGGAGTACCTACAATGAGCAGTTCTTC
CSAPPGQGWSTYNEQFF